The 14 T cell receptor beta chains listed next were all sequenced from one sample in a study of early T cells in non-severe SARS-CoV-2 infection. A single record per CDR3 protein comes from TCRdb applying MiXCR to the 5' RACE reads. The sample contains about 50,000 distinct CDR3 sequences, approximately 8.5% of which appear only once. Sequencing input: whole blood. Every receptor here comes from an adult who was a healthcare worker with PCR-confirmed SARS-CoV-2 infection or an uninfected control (not recorded which).

This clonotype occurred many times. V is TRBV6-2 or TRBV6-3 and J is TRBJ2-7; D is possibly TRBD1 (6 bases). The CDR3 is 11 residues long. The V end lost 5 bases, the J end lost 6 bases, and 8 bases lay between the germline ends. The germline V gene has CDR1 MNHEY and CDR2 SVGEGT. CDR3 nucleotide sequence: TGTGCCAGCAGTCAGGGGCGCGAGCAGTACTTC. It translates to CASSQGREQYF.

The chain combines TRBV6-5 with TRBJ2-3; 7 positions agree with TRBD2. The J segment lost 6 bases and the V segment lost 6 bases, leaving 6 bases of the junction unmatched. This CDR3 has 13 amino acids. Germline V lookup: CDR1 MNHEY, CDR2 SVGAGI. The CDR3 reads CASRWLLADTQYF. The CDR3 DNA reads TGTGCCAGCAGGTGGTTACTAGCGGATACGCAGTATTTT.

The chain joins TRBV28 to TRBJ1-1; D is unclear. V was trimmed by 3 bases and J by 6 bases, leaving 8 bases between them. The CDR3 length is 12 residues. Germline CDR1 MDHEN, CDR2 SYDVKM. CDR3 in DNA: TGTGCCAGCAGTTTGGTTAGCTCTGAAGCTTTCTTT. This codes for CASSLVSSEAFF.

The chain couples TRBV7-2 to TRBJ2-2; either TRBD1 or TRBD2 may fit D (6 bases each). V lost 0 bases, J lost 9 bases, and 11 bases lay in between. The V gene's germline CDR1 is SGHTA and CDR2 FQGNSA. This CDR3 region has 14 residues. The CDR3 region has the DNA TGTGCCAGCAGCTTAGCAGTCGGGGGCCGGGAGCTGTTTTTT. It codes for CASSLAVGGRELFF.

This chain uses TRBV7-9 with TRBJ2-7; 7 positions agree with TRBD2. The germline CDR1 and CDR2 sequences are SEHNR and FQNEAQ (reference sequence). J lost 4 bases, V lost 2 bases, and 5 bases had no gene match. The CDR3 is made up of 14 amino acids. The CDR3 protein is CASSLSGGRYEQYF. The DNA for the CDR3 is TGTGCCAGCAGCTTATCCGGCGGGAGATACGAGCAGTACTTC.

The chain employs TRBV6-5 and TRBJ2-1; no clear D. Germline CDR1 MNHEY, CDR2 SVGAGI. The CDR3 covers 15 residues. V was shortened by 6 bases and J by 6 bases, with 18 bases between the two germline ends. This CDR3 is CASSQIGGSFNEQFF. The DNA for the CDR3 is TGTGCCAGCAGCCAGATTGGCGGCAGCTTCAATGAGCAGTTCTTC.

This clonotype has at least ten counts. The V gene is TRBV4-2, the J gene TRBJ1-1, with D maybe TRBD1 (6 bases). V was trimmed by 0 bases and J by 6 bases, leaving 14 bases between them. CDR3 length equals 15 residues. Germline lookup yields CDR1 LGHNA and CDR2 YNFKEQ. CDR3 sequence: CASSQDGGGDPEAFF. In nucleotides, the CDR3 is TGTGCCAGCAGCCAAGACGGGGGCGGCGACCCTGAAGCTTTCTTT.

In its sample, this clonotype was seen a few times. This rearrangement joins TRBV25-1 to TRBJ2-1, with D unresolved. The germline V gene has CDR1 MGHDK and CDR2 SYGVNS. Trimming stripped 8 bases from V and 0 bases from J, with 8 bases between. The CDR3 totals 13 residues. CDR3 in amino acids: CASSSFSYNEQFF. The CDR3 bases are TGTGCCAGCTCTAGTTTCTCCTACAATGAGCAGTTCTTC.

The CDR3 DNA is TGTGCCAGCAGTCCAGCCGTCAATGAGCAGTTCTTC. Translation gives CASSPAVNEQFF. The chain has TRBV27 and TRBJ2-1, with D uncertain. From germline, CDR1 is MNHEY and CDR2 SMNVEV (reference sequence). Trimming shortened V by 5 bases and J by 6 bases, and 8 bases separated the two germline ends. The length of the CDR3 is 12 residues.

Ten or more counts support this clonotype. The chain links TRBV5-6 to TRBJ1-2, with no clear D. CDR3 size: 14 residues. The ends were cut back, 5 bases at V and 0 bases at J, with 11 bases in the middle. The germline gives CDR1 SGHDT, CDR2 YYEEEE. Written as DNA, the CDR3 is TGTGCCAGCAGTGTGAGAGGGACTAACTATGGCTACACCTTC. It yields the protein CASSVRGTNYGYTF.

This clonotype has only a few counts. This chain joins TRBV5-6 and TRBJ2-5; D ambiguous. This CDR3 spans 12 amino acids. Trimming took 2 bases from V and 2 from J, leaving 4 bases between them. Per the germline V gene, CDR1 is SGHDT and CDR2 is YYEEEE. The CDR3 loop is CASSFRQETQYF. The CDR3 region has the DNA TGTGCCAGCAGCTTTCGACAAGAGACCCAGTACTTC.

The sample holds many counts of this clonotype. V and J are TRBV5-1 and TRBJ2-3; a possible D gene is TRBD2 (5 bases). Trimming pared 5 bases from V and 0 bases from J, leaving 16 bases between. Germline loops: CDR1 SGHRS, CDR2 YFSETQ. CDR3 length: 16 residues. CDR3 region: CASRPSVAPSTDTQYF. The CDR3 nucleotides are TGCGCCAGCAGACCCTCGGTAGCGCCTAGCACAGATACGCAGTATTTT.

This clonotype has more than one count but fewer than ten. This chain links TRBV6-2 or TRBV6-3 with TRBJ1-5; D ambiguous. The CDR3 contains 11 residues. The germline V gene encodes CDR1 MNHEY and CDR2 SVGEGT. V lost 5 bases and J 6 bases, leaving 5 bases between the germline ends. CDR3 nucleotide sequence: TGTGCCAGCAGTGGGCGTCAGCCCCAGCATTTT. Amino acids: CASSGRQPQHF.

A note on this clonotype: A much larger clone lies a single base off, so this may be a read error. J is TRBJ2-7 and V is TRBV6-2 or TRBV6-3; a weak D match, TRBD1 (5 bases). V shed 5 bases and J shed 3 bases, with 11 bases lying between them. CDR3 length: 13 residues. Germline loops: CDR1 MNHEY, CDR2 SVGEGT. Here the CDR3 DNA reads TGTGCCAGCAGTCTCAACCAGGGCTACGAGCAGTACTTC. This sequence encodes CASSLNQGYEQYF.